A selection of T cell receptor beta chains follows, all from one sample in a study of lymphopenia after photon versus proton radiotherapy. TCRdb's copy holds only in-frame clones and misses some; the assay was immunoSEQ multiplex PCR. The sample has 26,000 or so clones, around 85% seen once. The input for sequencing was peripheral blood, taken from a patient treated with photon-based radiotherapy. The receptors were gathered from a man aged 50 to 60 with gastric cancer. CDR3s include the opening cysteine and the closing phenylalanine or tryptophan. Each record gives: D gene, clone size, J gene, V gene, CDR3 protein, CDR3 DNA. D genes are given only for firm matches. Rows may omit the clone size; those that give it use once, few, many or a size class.

NA,NA,TRBJ1-1,TRBV29-1,CSVVTTGPHTEAFF,TGCAGCGTTGTAACTACAGGGCCGCACACTGAAGCTTTCTTT
NA,NA,TRBJ2-2,TRBV12-5,CASGLGRDGALFTGELFF,TGTGCTAGTGGTTTAGGAAGGGACGGGGCCTTATTTACCGGGGAGCTGTTTTTT
NA,few,TRBJ1-5,TRBV2,CASSAFAGPQHF,TGTGCCAGCAGTGCCTTCGCCGGGCCCCAGCATTTT
TRBD1,NA,TRBJ1-2,TRBV5-1,CASSLGGTGHYGYTF,TGCGCCAGCAGCTTGGGCGGGACAGGCCACTATGGCTACACCTTC
TRBD1,NA,TRBJ2-1,TRBV2,CASSDGTGGYNEQFF,TGTGCCAGCAGTGACGGGACAGGGGGCTACAATGAGCAGTTCTTC
NA,NA,TRBJ1-3,TRBV2,CASSAHEGSSGNTIYF,TGTGCCAGCAGTGCCCACGAAGGCTCCTCTGGAAACACCATATATTTT
NA,NA,TRBJ1-1,TRBV12-5,CASGFLVNTEAFF,TGTGCTAGTGGTTTTCTGGTGAACACTGAAGCTTTCTTT
TRBD1,NA,TRBJ1-5,TRBV6-5,CASTGQGAQPQHF,TGTGCCAGCACGGGGCAGGGGGCTCAGCCCCAGCATTTT
NA,NA,TRBJ2-5,TRBV4-2,CASSQADDPQETQYF,TGTGCCAGCAGCCAAGCAGACGACCCCCAAGAGACCCAGTACTTC
NA,NA,TRBJ1-2,TRBV7-2,CASSLLTDYGYTF,TGTGCCAGCAGCTTACTGACAGACTATGGCTACACCTTC
TRBD1,NA,TRBJ2-3,TRBV7-8,CASSLTGQGRTDTQYF,TGTGCCAGCAGCTTAACGGGACAGGGCCGCACAGATACGCAGTATTTT
NA,many,TRBJ1-2,TRBV6-1,CASSEALSYGYTF,TGTGCCAGCAGTGAAGCGCTCAGCTATGGCTACACCTTC
NA,few,TRBJ1-6,TRBV18,CASSPPTTGLSPLHF,TGTGCCAGCTCACCACCGACTACGGGTTTATCACCCCTCCACTTT
NA,NA,TRBJ2-1,TRBV5-6,CASSLQGSYEQFF,TGTGCCAGCAGCTTGCAGGGGTCCTATGAGCAGTTCTTC
NA,NA,TRBJ2-6,TRBV27,CASSYRDNSGANVLTF,TGTGCCAGCAGTTACAGGGACAACTCTGGGGCCAACGTCCTGACTTTC
NA,once,TRBJ2-2,TRBV29-1,CSSSSTGELFF,TGCAGCTCGTCTTCCACCGGGGAGCTGTTTTTT
NA,NA,TRBJ1-1,TRBV13,CASSSRTWSGAFF,TGTGCCAGCAGCTCAAGAACATGGTCGGGGGCTTTCTTT
NA,NA,TRBJ1-5,TRBV6-1,CASIMDGRNQPQHF,TGTGCCAGCATTATGGACGGACGCAATCAGCCCCAGCATTTT
NA,NA,TRBJ1-5,TRBV6-6,CASSYAYQPQHF,TGTGCCAGCAGTTACGCTTATCAGCCCCAGCATTTT
TRBD2,NA,TRBJ2-3,TRBV2,CATQPGLAGVTDTQYF,TGTGCCACGCAACCGGGACTAGCGGGGGTCACAGATACGCAGTATTTT
TRBD1,NA,TRBJ2-7,TRBV6-6,CASKTAGTGIYEQYF,TGTGCCAGCAAAACGGCCGGGACAGGGATATACGAGCAGTACTTC
TRBD1,NA,TRBJ1-2,TRBV5-1,CASSDSGGTYGYTF,TGCGCCAGCAGCGACTCAGGGGGCACCTATGGCTACACCTTC
NA,NA,TRBJ1-1,TRBV6-6,CASSYTHRDGAFF,TGTGCCAGCAGTTACACCCACAGGGATGGAGCTTTCTTT
NA,NA,TRBJ1-5,TRBV5-1,CASSLKPDQPQHF,TGCGCCAGCAGCTTGAAGCCCGATCAGCCCCAGCATTTT